The next 27 T cell receptor beta chains were all read from a single sample in a study of spatial heterogeneity in lung cancer. Specified time point: sample taken at primary tumor resection. MiXCR, applied by TCRdb to the 5' RACE reads, yields one record per CDR3 protein. In the table there are 35,000 to 45,000 distinct CDR3 sequences, 5% to 6.5% of which are singletons. The sequencing used PBMCs, collected at surgery. These TCRs come from a female donor with early-stage non-small cell lung cancer.

The rearrangement links TRBV7-9 to TRBJ2-4; TRBD1 is a possible D gene (6 bases). In germline, CDR1 is SEHNR, CDR2 FQNEAQ (reference sequence). The CDR3 contains 19 residues. V gave up 1 base and J gave up 5 bases, with 24 bases separating them. CDR3 bases: TGTGCCAGCAGCTTAGGGGAGCCAGGGGCCACGGTGTCTGAAAACATTCAGTACTTC. It yields the protein CASSLGEPGATVSENIQYF.

In this sample, this clonotype turned up many times. The chain carries TRBV2 and TRBJ1-1, with unresolved D. CDR1 and CDR2 from the germline V gene are SNHLY and FYNNEI. The CDR3 covers 13 residues. V dropped 6 bases and J dropped 4 bases, with 12 bases sitting between them. The CDR3: CASSRDSGTEAFF. The CDR3 DNA sequence: TGTGCCAGCAGCCGGGATTCGGGCACTGAAGCTTTCTTT.

The sample holds a few counts of this clonotype. This sequence joins TRBV5-1 and TRBJ2-7, with 9 bases identical to TRBD2. Germline CDR1 is SGHRS and CDR2 is YFSETQ. The CDR3 runs 15 residues. V gave up 7 bases and J gave up 0 bases; unmatched junction bases: 8. The CDR3, as DNA: TGCGCCAGCGCCGGCGGGGGGGCCCTCTCCTACGAGCAGTACTTC. It encodes CASAGGGALSYEQYF.

This clonotype was seen a few times. The gene calls are TRBV10-3 and TRBJ2-7; possibly TRBD2 for D (6 bases). Germline V CDR1 and CDR2: ENHRY, SYGVKD. Trimming removed 3 bases at V and 3 bases at J, with 9 bases between. The CDR3 runs to 13 residues. For the CDR3, the DNA is TGTGCCATCAGTGAAGGACTAAACTACGAGCAGTACTTC. This translates into CAISEGLNYEQYF.

This clonotype was counted between two and nine times. This chain uses TRBV7-9 with TRBJ2-7; D may be TRBD2 (5 bases). The CDR3 consists of 15 residues. The V gene's germline CDR1 is SEHNR and CDR2 FQNEAQ (reference sequence). The V and J ends lost 5 bases and 2 bases respectively, with 16 bases between them. The CDR3 nucleotides read TGTGCCAGCAGCCACCCCCCGGAGGCTACCTACGAGCAGTACTTC. Translated: CASSHPPEATYEQYF.

The sample holds one count of this clonotype. This chain joins TRBV28 and TRBJ1-2; D not resolved. Germline V gene lookup returns CDR1 MDHEN and CDR2 SYDVKM. The germline V and J ends were trimmed by 7 bases and 5 bases, with 14 bases remaining between them. The CDR3 loop spans 13 amino acids. As DNA, the CDR3 is TGTGCCAGCACCCCAGACACCTATTATGGCTACACCTTC. As protein: CASTPDTYYGYTF.

This chain connects TRBV6-6 to TRBJ1-5; maybe TRBD1 (5 bases). CDR3 size: 15 residues. CDR1 MNHNY and CDR2 SVGAGI come from the germline V gene (reference sequence). V lost 5 bases to trimming and J lost 0 bases, with 11 bases between them. The CDR3 region has the DNA TGTGCCAGCAGTCAGGGAGGGTATAGCAATCAGCCCCAGCATTTT. It is translated as CASSQGGYSNQPQHF.

This clonotype came up a few times. V is TRBV5-1 and J is TRBJ2-3, with 13 bases lining up with TRBD2. V trimming: 6 bases; J trimming: 3 bases; junction bases outside the gene matches: 4. There are 15 residues in the CDR3. CDR1 SGHRS and CDR2 YFSETQ come from the germline V gene. CDR3 DNA: TGCGCCAGCAAAGGACTAGCGGGGGCAACAGATACGCAGTATTTT. It yields the protein CASKGLAGATDTQYF.

A few counts support this clonotype. The chain combines TRBV12-3 or TRBV12-4 with TRBJ2-1, with a tentative D call TRBD2 (5 bases). Trimming removed 2 bases from V and 0 bases from J, with 11 bases in between. The CDR3 spans 16 residues. CDR3: CASSLRRRSSYNEQFF. The CDR3 DNA sequence: TGTGCCAGCAGTTTAAGGCGGAGGAGCTCCTACAATGAGCAGTTCTTC.

This clonotype was counted many times. This chain joins TRBV20-1 and TRBJ2-5, with D possibly TRBD2 on 5 matching bases. The CDR3 has 13 amino acids. V lost 8 bases and J 2 bases, leaving 15 bases between the germline ends. From germline, CDR1 is DFQATT and CDR2 SNEGSKA (reference sequence). As DNA, the CDR3 is TGCAGTCGCACCCTAGCCGTACAAGAGACCCAGTACTTC. It encodes CSRTLAVQETQYF.

There are a few counts of this clonotype. This chain joins TRBV4-1 and TRBJ1-1, with D possibly matching TRBD1 (6 bases). The germline V gene has CDR1 MGHRA and CDR2 YSYEKL. The CDR3 has 16 residues. Trimming removed 5 bases at V and 0 bases at J, with 16 bases between. CDR3 amino acids: CASSEGQLGMNTEAFF. CDR3 in DNA: TGCGCCAGCAGCGAAGGACAGTTGGGCATGAACACTGAAGCTTTCTTT.

This clonotype has a count of ten or more. The rearrangement joins TRBV3-1 to TRBJ2-1, with 8 bases matching TRBD2. The J segment lost 5 bases and the V segment lost 0 bases, leaving 9 bases of the junction unmatched. In germline, CDR1 is LGHDT, CDR2 YNNKEL (reference sequence). The length of the CDR3 is 17 residues. CDR3 loop: CASSQELRRGAHNEQFF. The CDR3 coding sequence is TGTGCCAGCAGCCAAGAGCTTCGGCGGGGGGCCCACAATGAGCAGTTCTTC.

This clonotype has a count of ten or more. V and J are TRBV28 and TRBJ1-2, with D uncertain. The germline V gene has CDR1 MDHEN and CDR2 SYDVKM. The V end lost 5 bases, the J end lost 7 bases, and 23 bases lay between the germline ends. The CDR3 is made up of 16 amino acids. The CDR3 bases are TGTGCCAGCAGTCCCGACTTAAGGGTAGGGATTGGTGGCTACACCTTC. Encoded protein: CASSPDLRVGIGGYTF.

In its sample, this clonotype was seen a few times. This rearrangement joins TRBV29-1 to TRBJ1-2; 7 nucleotides agree with TRBD1. CDR1 and CDR2 from the germline V gene are SQVTM and ANQGSEA. This CDR3 is 11 amino acids long. J was trimmed by 8 bases and V by 7 bases; bases with no gene match: 7. CDR3 loop: CSARGGFGYTF. CDR3 bases: TGCAGCGCCAGGGGGGGATTCGGCTACACCTTC.

This clonotype was detected many times. This chain uses TRBV7-2 with TRBJ1-1; maybe TRBD1 (6 bases). Trimming pared 10 bases from V and 4 bases from J, leaving 19 bases between. The CDR3 has 14 residues. CDR1 and CDR2 from the germline V gene are SGHTA and FQGNSA. CDR3 sequence reads: CATLSREQGTEAFF. The CDR3, as DNA: TGTGCCACCCTAAGCCGGGAACAGGGCACTGAAGCTTTCTTT.

The V call is TRBV21-1, the J call TRBJ2-6; no DNA check was done on the table's D call, TRBD1. TRBV21-1 is a recognized pseudogene. This CDR3 spans 20 amino acids. The CDR3 region has the DNA TGTGCCAGCAGCCTAGAGGGTAGACAGCCCCCCGGGCGAGGGGCCAACGTCCTGACTTTC. It codes for CASSLEGRQPPGRGANVLTF.

In its sample, this clonotype was seen many times. The V gene is TRBV28, the J gene TRBJ2-2, with TRBD1 matching 9 bases. This CDR3 has 15 amino acids. Germline trimming cut 8 bases from V and 3 bases from J; bases unmatched to any gene: 7. The V gene's germline CDR1 is MDHEN and CDR2 SYDVKM. This CDR3 is CASGSRDRDTGELFF. The CDR3 DNA reads TGTGCCAGCGGGTCCCGGGACAGGGACACCGGGGAGCTGTTTTTT.

This clonotype was seen at least ten times. The chain recombines TRBV19 with TRBJ2-7; TRBD2 is a possible D gene (6 bases). The germline V gene encodes CDR1 LNHDA and CDR2 SQIVND (reference sequence). The CDR3 has 13 amino acids. With 3 bases removed from V and 6 bases from J, the gap between germline ends came to 12 bases. The DNA of the CDR3 is TGTGCCAGTAGTATGAGGGGAGGTTTCGAGCAGTACTTC. Translating gives CASSMRGGFEQYF. Together with reference TRBV19 and TRBJ2-7, the CDR3 gives the full variable domain: DGGITQSPKYLFRKEGQNVTLSCEQNLNHDAMYWYRQDPGQGLRLIYYSQIVNDFQKGDIAEGYSVSREKKESFPLTVTSAQKNPTAFYLCASSMRGGFEQYFGPGTRLTVT.

This clonotype showed up just a few times. The gene calls are TRBV10-2 and TRBJ1-2; TRBD1 matches at 9 bases. This CDR3 is 14 amino acids long. After removal of 6 bases from V and 4 bases from J, the junction contained 6 bases not matched to a gene. Germline lookup yields CDR1 WSHSY and CDR2 SAAADI. This CDR3 is CASRQGAQGYGYTF. CDR3 DNA sequence: TGCGCCAGCAGACAGGGGGCGCAGGGCTATGGCTACACCTTC.

This clonotype was seen at least ten times. This chain links TRBV30 with TRBJ2-2; the D gene is possibly TRBD1 (6 bases). The germline V and J ends were trimmed by 1 base and 3 bases, with 12 bases remaining between them. The CDR3 spans 15 residues. Germline loops: CDR1 GTSNPN, CDR2 SVGIG (reference sequence). CDR3 nucleotide sequence: TGTGCCTGGAGTGCAGGGGTGCGGTACACCGGGGAGCTGTTTTTT. This translates into CAWSAGVRYTGELFF.

This sequence joins TRBV20-1 and TRBJ1-6; maybe TRBD1 (5 bases). Germline lookup yields CDR1 DFQATT and CDR2 SNEGSKA (reference sequence). This CDR3 contains 12 residues. With 0 bases removed from V and 11 bases from J, the gap between germline ends came to 8 bases. The CDR3 DNA is TGCAGTGCTAGAGATCAAGGGGCACCCCTCCACTTT. It codes for CSARDQGAPLHF.

This clonotype was seen a handful of times. The CDR3 DNA is TGTGCCAGCAGTAGGGGACTAGCGAGCACAGATACGCAGTATTTT. Translated: CASSRGLASTDTQYF. The V call is TRBV2, the J call TRBJ2-3, with 10 bases that match TRBD2. J was trimmed by 0 bases and V by 5 bases; bases with no gene match: 2. The CDR3 consists of 15 residues. Germline loops: CDR1 SNHLY, CDR2 FYNNEI. Full variable domain (remainder filled in from reference TRBV2 and TRBJ2-3): EPEVTQTPSHQVTQMGQEVILRCVPISNHLYFYWYRQILGQKVEFLVSFYNNEISEKSEIFDDQFSVERPDGSNFTLKIRSTKLEDSAMYFCASSRGLASTDTQYFGPGTRLTVL.

This clonotype was seen ten or more times. The genes are TRBV28 and TRBJ2-2; TRBD1 or TRBD2 may be the D gene (7 bases each). Germline assignment: CDR1 MDHEN and CDR2 SYDVKM. This CDR3 is 16 amino acids long. Between the trimmed V and J ends, which lost 7 bases and 4 bases, there was a span of 19 bases. The CDR3 spells CASTVRQGLSTGELFF. Here the CDR3 DNA reads TGTGCCAGCACCGTAAGACAGGGACTAAGCACCGGGGAGCTGTTTTTT.

This clonotype occurred once. The J gene is TRBJ2-1, the V gene TRBV11-3; TRBD1 agrees at 9 bases. The V gene end was trimmed by 5 bases and the J gene end by 2 bases; junction bases not matched to a gene: 4. Germline lookup yields CDR1 SGHNT and CDR2 YENEEA. The CDR3 spans 15 residues. CDR3 nucleotide sequence: TGTGCCAGCAGCAAACAGGGGGCAACCTACAATGAGCAGTTCTTC. Protein sequence: CASSKQGATYNEQFF.

The table lists this clonotype with many counts. CDR3 in amino acids: CASTPVGLVNTEAFF. The CDR3 region has the DNA TGTGCCAGCACCCCAGTAGGGCTTGTAAACACTGAAGCTTTCTTT. This chain links TRBV6-6 with TRBJ1-1; D unresolved. CDR1 MNHNY and CDR2 SVGAGI come from the germline V gene (reference sequence). The CDR3 runs 15 residues. The ends were cut back, 7 bases at V and 2 bases at J, with 17 bases in the middle.

The rearrangement uses TRBV12-3 or TRBV12-4 and TRBJ2-2; TRBD2 matches 14 bases. V lost 6 bases and J lost 6; bases outside the gene matches: 3. The CDR3 sequence is 15 residues long. The CDR3 is CASRGTSGGSGELFF. DNA of the CDR3: TGTGCCAGCAGGGGGACTAGCGGGGGTTCCGGGGAGCTGTTTTTT.

This clonotype was counted ten times or more. The rearrangement joins TRBV6-2 or TRBV6-3 to TRBJ2-5; maybe TRBD2 (6 bases). Trimming left V 6 bases short and J 1 base short, with 9 bases between. The V gene's germline CDR1 is MNHEY and CDR2 SVGEGT. This CDR3 region has 13 residues. The CDR3 sequence is CASSTGLQETQYF. The CDR3 bases are TGTGCCAGCAGCACGGGACTCCAAGAGACCCAGTACTTC.